This T cell receptor (beta chain) was identified in a study of identical twins. Study results and limitations: Model-predicted out-of-frame TCR alpha sharing fell below observed values in monozygotic twins. Cord blood beta clonotypes present at high abundance carried fewer insertions; no such pattern appeared in memory repertoires.

Healthy Caucasian individuals made up all the donors. MiXCR, run by TCRdb on the 5' RACE reads, gives a single entry per CDR3 protein. This repertoire shows 310,000 or so distinct CDR3 sequences, roughly 9% found once; its top ten account for around 7.1%. This clonotype was seen repeatedly, ten times or more. Antigen: not known. CDR3 length: 16 amino acids. Per the germline V gene, CDR1 is LGHDT and CDR2 is YNNKEL (reference sequence). The V end was cut by 4 bases, the J end by 4 bases, with 20 bases between. The same specimen was also included in a second study, on yellow fever vaccine responses in identical twins.

This receptor was taken from a woman in her late teens or twenties in good health. The chain combines TRBV3-1 with TRBJ2-7; D is unresolved. The sequencing sample was made of CD8+ T cells sorted from blood. The CDR3 reads CASSLRAGNRPYEQYF. CDR3 DNA sequence: TGTGCCAGCAGCCTAAGGGCAGGCAATAGACCTTACGAGCAGTACTTC.